This TCR beta chain was observed in a study of early T cells in non-severe SARS-CoV-2 infection. Study details: Bulk RNA taken from unsorted whole blood was sequenced, leaving chains unpaired.

This clonotype was counted a few times. Antigen specificity is unknown. Unique molecular identifier tags were affixed to discrete cDNA molecules. TCRdb used MiXCR to reprocess the 5' RACE reads, holding one entry per CDR3 protein. The data contain some 28,000 distinct CDR3 sequences, around 5.8% of them singletons. Study results and limitations: Reliance on VDJdb matching favored anti-spike CD8 responses; private and CD4 specificities were missed.

Germline trimming cut 5 bases from V and 6 bases from J; bases unmatched to any gene: 17. This CDR3 contains 18 residues. The receptor's source is an adult who was a healthcare worker with PCR-confirmed SARS-CoV-2 infection or an uninfected control (not recorded which). Sequencing was done on a sample of whole blood. J is TRBJ2-2 and V is TRBV5-3; 9 nucleotides align to TRBD2. TRBV5-3 is an ORF, and what it does is uncertain. The CDR3 DNA reads TGTGCCAGAAGAGTCACCATTAGCGGGGGCATTATTCCCGGGGAGCTGTTTTTT. Translating it yields CARRVTISGGIIPGELFF.